This is a list of T cell receptor beta chains from one sample in a study of read filtering for tumor transcriptome and immune sequencing. TCRdb independently ran MiXCR on the reads; one entry per CDR3 protein. Of around 130,000 distinct CDR3 sequences in the sample, around 14% are singletons; the top ten hold more than 6.5%. Material for sequencing was a population of CD138-negative cells sorted from bone marrow. The origin of the receptors is a donor at least 40 years old with multiple myeloma. Each CDR3 is given with its conserved first and last residue. A D gene is named only where the DNA matches it firmly. Rows give clone size only sometimes, using once, few, many, or a class for an expanded clone.

size	J	D	V	CDR3	DNA
many	TRBJ2-6	TRBD1	TRBV20-1	CSAAPTGRGANVLTF	TGCAGTGCAGCCCCGACAGGGCGAGGGGCCAACGTCCTGACTTTC
many	TRBJ2-1	NA	TRBV29-1	CSVSRELMVDEQFF	TGCAGCGTTTCGAGGGAGTTGATGGTAGATGAGCAGTTCTTC
few	TRBJ2-1	TRBD2	TRBV20-1	CSARGRLAGDYNEQFF	TGCAGTGCTAGAGGCAGACTAGCGGGCGACTACAATGAGCAGTTCTTC
NA	TRBJ2-4	NA	TRBV5-1	CASSPSAVHKNIQYF	TGCGCCAGCAGCCCTTCGGCAGTCCACAAAAACATTCAGTACTTC
many	TRBJ1-5	NA	TRBV10-3	CAISETDLSNQPQHF	TGTGCCATCAGTGAGACAGATCTGAGCAATCAGCCCCAGCATTTT
many	TRBJ1-3	NA	TRBV12-3/TRBV12-4	CASSSGNTIYF	TGTGCCAGCAGCTCTGGAAACACCATATATTTT
many	TRBJ2-3	TRBD2	TRBV7-2	CASSRLAATDTQYF	TGTGCCAGCAGCCGACTAGCGGCCACAGATACGCAGTATTTT
NA	TRBJ2-3	NA	TRBV6-5	CASSSQGTSTDTQYF	TGTGCCAGCAGTTCCCAGGGCACTAGCACAGATACGCAGTATTTT
NA	TRBJ2-6	TRBD2	TRBV11-3	CASSQGGRPVLTF	TGTGCCAGCAGCCAGGGAGGGCGCCCCGTCCTGACTTTC
many	TRBJ2-1	TRBD2	TRBV7-2	CASSLRASGSNEQFF	TGTGCCAGCAGCTTACGGGCTAGCGGGAGTAATGAGCAGTTCTTC
many	TRBJ2-1	NA	TRBV14	CASSLGVYNEQFF	TGTGCCAGCAGCCTCGGAGTCTACAATGAGCAGTTCTTC
many	TRBJ2-7	TRBD2	TRBV12-3/TRBV12-4	CASSPGTSRRGSFRREQYF	TGTGCCAGCAGTCCCGGGACTTCCCGTCGCGGGAGTTTTAGGAGGGAGCAGTACTTC
many	TRBJ1-1	NA	TRBV7-3	CASSLGSGPAFF	TGTGCCAGCAGCTTAGGTTCTGGGCCGGCTTTCTTT
many	TRBJ2-7	NA	TRBV3-1	CASSQDTGREQYF	TGTGCCAGCAGCCAAGACACAGGACGCGAGCAGTACTTC
many	TRBJ1-1	NA	TRBV7-9	CASSFGPTNTEAFF	TGTGCCAGCAGCTTTGGACCGACGAACACTGAAGCTTTCTTT
NA	TRBJ2-5	TRBD2	TRBV12-3/TRBV12-4	CASRIAGGAETQYF	TGTGCCAGCAGAATAGCGGGAGGAGCGGAGACCCAGTACTTC
NA	TRBJ1-2	NA	TRBV21-1	CASTLNRAPGYTF	TGTGCCAGCACCCTGAATAGGGCGCCTGGCTACACCTTC
few	TRBJ2-1	NA	TRBV12-3/TRBV12-4	CASSLGADEQFF	TGTGCCAGCAGTTTAGGGGCGGATGAGCAGTTCTTC
many	TRBJ2-1	TRBD2	TRBV6-1	CASSESAGGSYNEQFF	TGTGCCAGCAGTGAATCTGCGGGAGGGTCCTACAATGAGCAGTTCTTC
many	TRBJ1-1	NA	TRBV27	CASSFKGRGTEAFF	TGTGCCAGCAGTTTTAAGGGGAGGGGCACTGAAGCTTTCTTT
many	TRBJ2-2	NA	TRBV29-1	CSGETGHTGELFF	TGCAGCGGGGAGACAGGACATACCGGGGAGCTGTTTTTT
many	TRBJ2-1	NA	TRBV15	CATSRASHNEQFF	TGTGCCACCAGCAGAGCTAGCCACAATGAGCAGTTCTTC
many	TRBJ2-4	TRBD2	TRBV3-1	CASSPGLMLAKNIQYF	TGTGCCAGCAGCCCGGGACTAATGTTAGCCAAAAACATTCAGTACTTC
NA	TRBJ1-1	NA	TRBV27	CASRWGDTEAFF	TGTGCCAGCAGGTGGGGTGACACTGAAGCTTTCTTT
NA	TRBJ1-1	NA	TRBV12-3/TRBV12-4	CASSLQRGEYTEAFF	TGTGCCAGTAGTCTCCAAAGGGGCGAATACACTGAAGCTTTCTTT
many	TRBJ2-1	TRBD2	TRBV20-1	CSARASGGRAAEQFF	TGCAGTGCTAGAGCTAGTGGCGGGAGGGCCGCTGAGCAGTTCTTC
few	TRBJ2-1	TRBD2	TRBV11-3	CASSSVAGGVYEQFF	TGTGCCAGCAGCTCAGTAGCGGGAGGGGTCTATGAGCAGTTCTTC
many	TRBJ2-1	TRBD2	TRBV29-1	CSVDTPSGIVSNEQFF	TGCAGCGTTGACACCCCTAGCGGGATTGTGAGCAATGAGCAGTTCTTC
many	TRBJ2-1	TRBD1	TRBV20-1	CSAWGTESSYNEQFF	TGCAGTGCTTGGGGGACAGAGAGCTCCTACAATGAGCAGTTCTTC
many	TRBJ2-2	NA	TRBV12-3/TRBV12-4	CASSPRRGFANTGELFF	TGTGCCAGCAGTCCCCGCCGAGGGTTCGCGAACACCGGGGAGCTGTTTTTT
few	TRBJ1-1	NA	TRBV12-3/TRBV12-4	CASSLGGNNTEAFF	TGTGCCAGCAGTTTAGGGGGTAATAACACTGAAGCTTTCTTT
medium-sized	TRBJ2-1	TRBD2	TRBV12-3/TRBV12-4	CASSPSGGWNNEQFF	TGTGCCAGCAGCCCCTCCGGGGGGTGGAACAATGAGCAGTTCTTC
many	TRBJ2-3	NA	TRBV5-1	CASSLGRASTDTQYF	TGCGCCAGCAGCTTGGGCAGGGCCAGCACAGATACGCAGTATTTT
many	TRBJ2-7	TRBD2	TRBV5-5	CASNRWIGTSGNYEQYF	TGTGCCAGCAACCGATGGATCGGGACTAGCGGGAACTACGAGCAGTACTTC
NA	TRBJ1-5	NA	TRBV27	CASSVKWGTTQPQHF	TGTGCCAGCAGTGTAAAGTGGGGAACCACCCAGCCCCAGCATTTT
many	TRBJ2-1	NA	TRBV29-1	CSVERGEGRAYNEQFF	TGCAGCGTTGAAAGGGGGGAAGGCCGTGCCTACAATGAGCAGTTCTTC
NA	TRBJ2-7	TRBD2	TRBV9	CASSVGSGVYEQYF	TGTGCCAGCAGCGTGGGTAGCGGGGTATACGAGCAGTACTTC
few	TRBJ2-1	NA	TRBV6-4	CASTSSYEQFF	TGTGCCAGCACGTCGAGTTATGAGCAGTTCTTC
many	TRBJ2-6	NA	TRBV6-5	CASSPASGANVLTF	TGTGCCAGCAGCCCAGCCTCTGGGGCCAACGTCCTGACTTTC
many	TRBJ2-7	NA	TRBV7-9	CASSLEQRAPHEQYF	TGTGCCAGCAGCTTAGAACAGCGGGCACCCCACGAGCAGTACTTC
NA	TRBJ2-4	TRBD2	TRBV7-9	CASSQQAGTLNIQYF	TGTGCCAGCAGTCAGCAAGCGGGAACCCTGAACATACAGTACTTC
NA	TRBJ1-1	NA	TRBV29-1	CSVPGKMNTEAFF	TGCAGCGTTCCAGGGAAGATGAACACTGAAGCTTTCTTT
many	TRBJ2-7	NA	TRBV6-5	CASRPGATYEQYF	TGTGCCAGCAGGCCCGGGGCTACCTACGAGCAGTACTTC
many	TRBJ1-5	NA	TRBV7-2	CASSLSGEQPQHF	TGTGCCAGCAGCTTAAGTGGAGAACAGCCCCAGCATTTT
many	TRBJ2-1	TRBD2	TRBV7-2	CASSFRLGGSHEQFF	TGTGCCAGCAGCTTTCGGTTAGGCGGGAGTCATGAGCAGTTCTTC
few	TRBJ2-1	NA	TRBV20-1	CSASRAPSSYNEQFF	TGCAGTGCTAGTCGGGCTCCGAGCTCCTACAATGAGCAGTTCTTC
few	TRBJ2-7	TRBD1	TRBV29-1	CSVWTGRYEQYF	TGCAGCGTATGGACAGGGAGGTACGAGCAGTACTTC
NA	TRBJ2-1	NA	TRBV7-9	CASSLGASYDEQVF	TGTGCCAGCAGCTTAGGTGCCTCCTACGATGAGCAGGTCTTC
many	TRBJ1-1	NA	TRBV10-3	CAISESIAGNTEAFF	TGTGCCATCAGTGAGTCGATTGCGGGGAACACTGAAGCTTTCTTT
NA	TRBJ1-5	NA	TRBV28	CASSSGGLNQPQHF	TGTGCCAGCAGTTCAGGCGGTCTCAATCAGCCCCAGCATTTT
NA	TRBJ2-1	TRBD2	TRBV6-2/TRBV6-3	CASRVGTSGSYEQFF	TGTGCCAGCAGGGTCGGGACTAGCGGGAGTTATGAGCAGTTCTTC
few	TRBJ2-5	TRBD2	TRBV4-1	CASSRTTGGVAGRQETQYF	TGCGCCAGCAGCCGCACAACCGGGGGAGTAGCGGGGAGGCAAGAGACCCAGTACTTC
many	TRBJ2-1	TRBD2	TRBV19	CASSVLAGGPHEQFF	TGTGCCAGTAGTGTACTAGCGGGAGGGCCCCATGAGCAGTTCTTC
many	TRBJ1-1	TRBD1	TRBV3-1	CASSRSGGTGTEAFF	TGTGCCAGCAGCAGATCAGGGGGCACGGGAACTGAAGCTTTCTTT
many	TRBJ2-1	NA	TRBV20-1	CSARGPEYRAREQFF	TGCAGTGCTAGAGGGCCTGAATACCGAGCACGCGAGCAGTTCTTC
many	TRBJ2-1	NA	TRBV5-4	CAILAGNEQFF	TGTGCCATACTAGCAGGCAATGAGCAGTTCTTC
many	TRBJ2-1	TRBD2	TRBV7-2	CASSQRGLAGGVAYNEQFF	TGTGCCAGCAGCCAGCGAGGACTAGCGGGAGGGGTTGCCTACAATGAGCAGTTCTTC
many	TRBJ2-1	TRBD2	TRBV7-9	CASPTGTSRNNEQFF	TGTGCCAGCCCTACCGGGACTAGTAGAAACAATGAGCAGTTCTTC